This TCR beta chain was sequenced in a study of blood T cell repertoires in COVID-19. Overall study: Samples of COVID-19 (acute and convalescent) were obtained from the United States, Italy and Spain. The cDNA or gDNA used as material had been derived from T cells, B-cell-depleted T cells, or PBMCs.

The ends were cut back, 5 bases at V and 13 bases at J, with 16 bases in the middle. This CDR3 is 11 amino acids long. Germline CDR1 reads SQVTM; CDR2 reads ANQGSEA. Authors' data handling: For nucleated cells, counts were estimated from reference gene primer amplification. Produced via immunoSEQ multiplex PCR; TCRdb's table is partial and in-frame only. The V and J calls and the clone size are those of that table, but D and trimming were determined from the DNA. Here the sample spans 150,000 to 200,000 clones, about four fifths being singletons. The Seattle patients joined while their infection was active and were tracked longitudinally afterward.

This chain uses TRBV29-1 with TRBJ2-3, with D possibly TRBD2 on 6 matching bases. The source is a woman aged 80 or over with COVID-19, enrolled during active disease. The sequencing sample was made of peripheral blood. The DNA for the CDR3 is TGCAGCGTTCCTTGGTCCGGGGGAGAGTATTTT. Translating gives CSVPWSGGEYF.